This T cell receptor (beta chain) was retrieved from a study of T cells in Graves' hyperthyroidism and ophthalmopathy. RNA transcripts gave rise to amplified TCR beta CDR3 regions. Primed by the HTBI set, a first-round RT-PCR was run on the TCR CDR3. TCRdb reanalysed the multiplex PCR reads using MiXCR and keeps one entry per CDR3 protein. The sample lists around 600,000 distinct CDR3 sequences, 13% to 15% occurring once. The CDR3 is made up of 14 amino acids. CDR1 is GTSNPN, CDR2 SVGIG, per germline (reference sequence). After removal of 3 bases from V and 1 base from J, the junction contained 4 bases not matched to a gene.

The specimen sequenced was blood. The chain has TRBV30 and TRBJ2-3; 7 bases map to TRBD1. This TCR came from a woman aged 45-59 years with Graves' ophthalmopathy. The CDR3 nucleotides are TGTGCCTGGAGGAAGGACAGGCGCACAGATACGCAGTATTTT. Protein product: CAWRKDRRTDTQYF.